The 32 T cell receptor beta chains below come from one sample, sequenced in a study of identical twins. TCRdb used MiXCR to reprocess the 5' RACE reads, holding one entry per CDR3 protein. The sample lists roughly 280,000 distinct CDR3 sequences, around 9.7% occurring once. This sample also appeared in a second study, on yellow fever vaccine responses in identical twins.

Sequencing was performed on CD8+ T cells sorted from blood. Every receptor here comes from a woman younger than 30 in good health.

This clonotype was seen many times. This rearrangement joins TRBV20-1 to TRBJ2-7; possibly TRBD2 for D (6 bases). Trimming removed 3 bases from V and 3 bases from J, with 15 bases in between. This CDR3 contains 14 residues. Germline V CDR1 and CDR2: DFQATT, SNEGSKA (reference sequence). The CDR3 region has the DNA TGCAGTGCTAGTGGTAGGAGGGAGATCTACGAGCAGTACTTC. Encoded protein: CSASGRREIYEQYF.

Remarks on this clonotype: This may be a read error: a much more frequent sequence differs by one nucleotide. The chain employs TRBV29-1 and TRBJ2-1, with 7 bases aligning to TRBD2. This CDR3 contains 19 residues. Trimming cost V 0 bases and J 6 bases; bases outside gene matches: 20. The V gene's germline CDR1 is SQVTM and CDR2 ANQGSEA. For the CDR3, the DNA is TGCAGCGTTGAAGATTCGGTGGGGGGGTCCCTGTTGGGCCCCAATGAGCAGTTCTTC. Translated: CSVEDSVGGSLLGPNEQFF.

This clonotype was counted ten times or more. V and J are TRBV7-2 and TRBJ2-1, with D perhaps matching TRBD2 (6 bases). The germline V and J ends were trimmed by 2 bases and 10 bases, with 15 bases remaining between them. The germline V gene encodes CDR1 SGHTA and CDR2 FQGNSA. This CDR3 contains 14 residues. The CDR3 DNA sequence: TGTGCCAGCAGCTTACTAGCGCCCATCCACGAGCAGTTCTTC. Amino acid sequence: CASSLLAPIHEQFF.

This clonotype has a count of ten or more. The genes are TRBV29-1 and TRBJ2-5; D is possibly TRBD1 or TRBD2 (6 bases each). The V gene lost 0 bases and the J gene lost 5 bases, with 13 bases spanning the gap. The germline V gene encodes CDR1 SQVTM and CDR2 ANQGSEA. This CDR3 spans 14 amino acids. CDR3 DNA sequence: TGCAGCGTTGAAGAGGGGGGCCTGCGGGAGACCCAGTACTTC. Amino acid sequence: CSVEEGGLRETQYF.

V usage is TRBV11-2 and J usage is TRBJ2-7; possibly TRBD1 for D (5 bases). The germline V gene encodes CDR1 SGHAT and CDR2 FQNNGV. The CDR3 contains 15 residues. Trimming left V 2 bases short and J 2 bases short, with 13 bases between. Written as DNA, the CDR3 is TGTGCCAGCAGCTTACGACAGCTAAATCCCTACGAGCAGTACTTC. It specifies CASSLRQLNPYEQYF.

This clonotype was counted at least ten times. The CDR3 spells CASSPRTSGRTYNEQFF. CDR3 nucleotides: TGTGCCAGCTCACCCAGGACTAGCGGGAGAACCTACAATGAGCAGTTCTTC. This chain links TRBV18 with TRBJ2-1, with TRBD2 matching 13 bases. The V gene end was trimmed by 3 bases and the J gene end by 2 bases; junction bases not matched to a gene: 4. The CDR3 runs 17 residues. The germline V gene has CDR1 KGHSH and CDR2 LQKENI.

V and J are TRBV2 and TRBJ2-1; D may match TRBD1 or TRBD2 (8 bases each). Deletions cut 8 bases from V and 8 bases from J, with 28 bases between. The germline CDR1 and CDR2 sequences are SNHLY and FYNNEI. CDR3 length: 17 amino acids. Written as DNA, the CDR3 is TGTGCCAGCCCCTCCTCTCGGGTTAGCGGGACAGGTGATGAGCAGTTCTTC. Translated: CASPSSRVSGTGDEQFF.

The sample holds many counts of this clonotype. CDR3 nucleotides: TGCGCCAGCAGTCCTCCCCCCCGGCTAGCGGGTTACAATGAGCAGTTCTTC. This translates into CASSPPPRLAGYNEQFF. The V call is TRBV5-1, the J call TRBJ2-1, with 8 bases aligning to TRBD2. With V trimmed by 5 bases and J by 4 bases, 14 bases remained unmatched. There are 17 residues in the CDR3. Germline CDR1 is SGHRS and CDR2 is YFSETQ.

Ten or more counts support this clonotype. Written as DNA, the CDR3 is TGTGCCAGCAGCTCAGTGCAGGGGGCCCTCTACGAGCAGTACTTC. Translation gives CASSSVQGALYEQYF. V and J are TRBV11-2 and TRBJ2-7, with TRBD1 matching over 8 bases. The germline V gene encodes CDR1 SGHAT and CDR2 FQNNGV. V dropped 4 bases and J dropped 3; count of bases not matched to a gene: 8. This CDR3 is built from 15 residues.

The chain employs TRBV7-9 and TRBJ2-1; 7 bases line up with TRBD2. V trimming: 5 bases; J trimming: 2 bases; junction bases outside the gene matches: 9. The CDR3 is 16 residues long. The germline CDR1 and CDR2 sequences are SEHNR and FQNEAQ (reference sequence). The CDR3: CASSLLGAGTYNEQFF. The CDR3 nucleotides read TGTGCCAGCAGCCTCCTAGGAGCGGGGACCTACAATGAGCAGTTCTTC.

This clonotype was counted at least ten times. This chain connects TRBV25-1 to TRBJ2-1; perhaps TRBD1 as D (5 bases). V was clipped by 3 bases and J by 10 bases, with 13 bases between them. The CDR3 contains 13 residues. From germline, CDR1 is MGHDK and CDR2 SYGVNS. The CDR3 nucleotides are TGTGCCAGCAGTGATCCAGGGTCCGACGAGCAGTTCTTC. Its translation: CASSDPGSDEQFF.

In its sample, this clonotype was seen many times. The chain links TRBV2 to TRBJ2-1, with 9 bases identical to TRBD1. The V gene's germline CDR1 is SNHLY and CDR2 FYNNEI. The CDR3 sequence is 14 residues long. Trimming took 9 bases from V and 9 from J; bases not matched to a gene: 12. The DNA for the CDR3 is TGTGCCAGTGAGGGGGGACAGGGTCTAGGTGAGCAGTTCTTC. Protein product: CASEGGQGLGEQFF.

This clonotype was seen repeatedly, ten times or more. V gene TRBV20-1 combines with J gene TRBJ2-7; the D call may be TRBD1 or TRBD2 (7 bases each). Trimming took off 3 bases at V and 3 bases at J, with 15 bases between the two ends. CDR1 is DFQATT and CDR2 is SNEGSKA in the germline V gene (reference sequence). The CDR3 has 14 residues. The CDR3 region is CSARTGREFYEQYF. CDR3 coding DNA: TGCAGTGCTAGGACAGGGAGGGAGTTCTACGAGCAGTACTTC.

This clonotype was picked up a small number of times. The chain links TRBV7-6 to TRBJ2-7, with 9 bases that match TRBD2. This CDR3 is 19 amino acids long. V gave up 1 base and J gave up 2 bases; unmatched junction bases: 15. CDR1 and CDR2 from the germline V gene are SGHVS and FNYEAQ. The CDR3 is CASSLELGGGDMWTYEQYF. CDR3 nucleotides: TGTGCCAGCAGCTTAGAATTAGGCGGGGGGGACATGTGGACCTACGAGCAGTACTTC. The whole variable domain, remainder taken from reference TRBV7-6 and TRBJ2-7, is GAGVSQSPRYKVTKRGQDVALRCDPISGHVSLYWYRQALGQGPEFLTYFNYEAQQDKSGLPNDRFSAERPEGSISTLTIQRTEQRDSAMYRCASSLELGGGDMWTYEQYFGPGTRLTVT.

This clonotype showed up many times. The chain combines TRBV6-1 with TRBJ2-7; possible D gene TRBD2, 6 bases. This CDR3 comprises 13 residues. Between the trimmed V and J ends, which lost 9 bases and 2 bases, there was a span of 14 bases. The germline gives CDR1 MNHNS, CDR2 SASEGT. The CDR3 sequence: CASCRGKTYEQYF. The CDR3 DNA sequence: TGTGCCAGTTGTCGGGGGAAGACCTACGAGCAGTACTTC.

A remark on this clonotype: A single base separates this from a much larger clone, so it may be a read error. V is TRBV6-1 and J is TRBJ2-7, with a tentative D call TRBD2 (6 bases). The CDR3 has 15 residues. Trimming left V 2 bases short and J 1 base short, with 12 bases between. The germline V gene encodes CDR1 MNHNS and CDR2 SASEGT. The CDR3 loop reads CASSERTNGSYEQYF. Written as DNA, the CDR3 is TGTGCCAGCAGTGAACGGACTAACGGATCCTACGAGCAGTACTTC.

This clonotype was counted a few times. The rearrangement uses TRBV5-1 and TRBJ2-3; unclear D gene. CDR3 length: 14 residues. CDR1 is SGHRS, CDR2 YFSETQ, per germline. Trimming took 0 bases from V and 5 from J, leaving 10 bases between them. CDR3 DNA: TGCGCCAGCAGCTTGGAAGGGTTCAGAGATACGCAGTATTTT. Translated, it gives CASSLEGFRDTQYF.

The chain combines TRBV12-3 or TRBV12-4 with TRBJ2-2, with 8 bases identical to TRBD1. The CDR3 has 15 amino acids. Trimming took 6 bases from V and 4 from J; bases not matched to a gene: 7. The DNA of the CDR3 is TGTGCCAGCAGCCGGGACAGGACATTCACCGGGGAGCTGTTTTTT. Translated: CASSRDRTFTGELFF.

This clonotype was found many times. This chain links TRBV27 with TRBJ2-3; 8 nucleotides match TRBD2. The CDR3 length is 13 residues. CDR1 and CDR2 from the germline V gene are MNHEY and SMNVEV (reference sequence). V lost 8 bases and J lost 6; bases outside the gene matches: 7. DNA of the CDR3: TGTGCCAGCCAGTCGGGGGGGCTGGATACGCAGTATTTT. The encoded protein is CASQSGGLDTQYF.

In this sample, this clonotype turned up a few times. The chain uses TRBV27 and TRBJ2-5; D not certain. This CDR3 region has 11 residues. V dropped 6 bases and J dropped 5 bases, with 7 bases sitting between them. The germline V gene has CDR1 MNHEY and CDR2 SMNVEV (reference sequence). The CDR3 DNA reads as TGTGCCAGCAGAGTGGGGGAGACCCAGTACTTC. Protein: CASRVGETQYF.

The rearrangement uses TRBV4-3 and TRBJ2-7, with 7 bases lining up with TRBD1. Trimming removed 3 bases from V and 0 bases from J; junction bases left unmatched: 5. The CDR3 has 15 amino acids. Germline CDR1 and CDR2: LGHNA and YSLEER. The CDR3 here is CASSHGQASSYEQYF. CDR3 bases: TGCGCCAGCAGCCACGGACAGGCAAGCTCCTACGAGCAGTACTTC.

In this sample, this clonotype turned up many times. CDR3 DNA: TGCGCCAGTGGGGTCGGCGGCTATGAGCAGTTCTTC. Its protein product is CASGVGGYEQFF. This rearrangement joins TRBV5-1 to TRBJ2-1; D gene uncertain. The V gene lost 8 bases and the J gene lost 8 bases, with 14 bases spanning the gap. The V gene's germline CDR1 is SGHRS and CDR2 YFSETQ. The CDR3 contains 12 residues.

This clonotype was observed a handful of times. J is TRBJ2-7 and V is TRBV30, with 7 nucleotides matching TRBD2. The ends lost 4 bases at V and 9 bases at J; junction bases unmatched: 12. Germline CDR1 reads GTSNPN; CDR2 reads SVGIG (reference sequence). This CDR3 comprises 13 residues. The CDR3 sequence: CAWTDGRGVGQYF. The CDR3 DNA sequence: TGTGCCTGGACGGATGGTCGGGGGGTCGGGCAGTACTTC.

In its sample, this clonotype was seen a few times. The chain joins TRBV28 to TRBJ2-7; tentative D call: TRBD2 (6 bases). Germline V CDR1 and CDR2: MDHEN, SYDVKM. V was shortened by 1 base and J by 5 bases, with 15 bases between the two germline ends. CDR3 length: 15 residues. The CDR3 nucleotides read TGTGCCAGCAGTTTATATCGGGGGTCTGGGGACGAGCAGTACTTC. Its translation is CASSLYRGSGDEQYF.

This clonotype came up many times. The gene calls are TRBV27 and TRBJ1-6; weak D call: TRBD1 (5 bases). Per germline, CDR1 MNHEY and CDR2 SMNVEV (reference sequence). The CDR3 is made up of 15 amino acids. V was shortened by 7 bases and J by 4 bases, with 14 bases between the two germline ends. This chain's CDR3 is CASTVGVGYNSPLHF. The CDR3 DNA sequence: TGTGCCAGCACGGTGGGGGTTGGGTATAATTCACCCCTCCACTTT.

In this sample, this clonotype turned up a few times. The chain combines TRBV7-9 with TRBJ2-7; no reliable D call. The CDR3 is 11 amino acids. Between the trimmed V and J ends, which lost 5 bases and 6 bases, there was a span of 8 bases. CDR1 is SEHNR, CDR2 FQNEAQ, per germline (reference sequence). The CDR3 protein is CASSPLGEQYF. CDR3 in DNA: TGTGCCAGCAGCCCCTTAGGCGAGCAGTACTTC.

This clonotype has just a few counts. The chain carries TRBV7-6 and TRBJ2-1; D is unclear. This CDR3 is 17 amino acids long. Trimming stripped 8 bases from V and 6 bases from J, with 26 bases between. Germline V gives CDR1 SGHVS, CDR2 FNYEAQ. The CDR3 coding sequence is TGTGCCAGCTTGGTGGGGTCGCTCGGGCCGGTTTCCAATGAGCAGTTCTTC. It encodes CASLVGSLGPVSNEQFF.

The chain joins TRBV20-1 to TRBJ2-7; no definite D call. This CDR3 is 13 amino acids long. CDR1 is DFQATT and CDR2 is SNEGSKA in the germline V gene (reference sequence). The V end was cut by 2 bases, the J end by 4 bases, with 12 bases between. The CDR3 sequence is CSARLLGQYEQYF. DNA of the CDR3: TGCAGTGCTAGACTCTTAGGGCAGTACGAGCAGTACTTC.

This chain connects TRBV5-1 to TRBJ2-5; TRBD1 agrees at 7 bases. The junction had 11 bases not matched to a gene; V was cut back by 5 bases and J by 1 base. Germline V gene data show CDR1 as SGHRS and CDR2 as YFSETQ. The CDR3 consists of 16 residues. The CDR3 reads CASRTGERGFQETQYF. CDR3 sequence (DNA): TGCGCCAGCAGAACAGGGGAAAGGGGTTTCCAAGAGACCCAGTACTTC.

The gene calls are TRBV27 and TRBJ2-3; 16 nucleotides match TRBD2. Losses at the gene ends were 10 bases for V and 4 bases for J; bases not matched to a gene: 5. The CDR3 covers 15 residues. CDR1 MNHEY and CDR2 SMNVEV come from the germline V gene (reference sequence). The chain's CDR3 is CANPGTSGGADTQYF. In DNA form, the CDR3 reads TGTGCCAACCCAGGGACTAGCGGGGGGGCAGATACGCAGTATTTT.

In its sample, this clonotype was seen many times. The V gene is TRBV4-2, the J gene TRBJ2-2; no firm D call. CDR1 and CDR2 (germline): LGHNA, YNFKEQ. Trimming removed 0 bases from V and 9 bases from J, with 11 bases in between. The CDR3 runs 14 residues. The CDR3 protein is CASSQDSTSRELFF. The CDR3 DNA sequence: TGTGCCAGCAGCCAAGATTCGACCTCCCGGGAGCTGTTTTTT.

V gene TRBV7-2 combines with J gene TRBJ2-5, with 8 bases lining up with TRBD1. The J segment lost 2 bases and the V segment lost 11 bases, leaving 4 bases of the junction unmatched. The CDR3 contains 12 residues. Germline assignment: CDR1 SGHTA and CDR2 FQGNSA. The CDR3 sequence is CAARGRQETQYF. The DNA of the CDR3 is TGTGCCGCCAGGGGGCGGCAAGAGACCCAGTACTTC.